These 30 T cell receptor beta chains share one sample of origin, sequenced in a study of shared clonotypes between healthy human individuals. The assay was immunoSEQ multiplex PCR, and TCRdb's table has in-frame clones only and misses some. The profile shows 2 million to 2.5 million clones, around 95% of them singletons. The sample was naive CD4+ T cells sorted from blood. Subset meaning: CD45RA+ positively selected. Receptors were obtained from a man aged 18 to 30 in good health.

This clone was seen just once. This sequence joins TRBV12-5 and TRBJ2-7; TRBD2 aligns across 15 bases. Losses at the gene ends were 3 bases for V and 6 bases for J; bases not matched to a gene: 9. The CDR3 is made up of 17 amino acids. Germline V gives CDR1 LGHNT, CDR2 FRNRAP. This CDR3 is CASGFGLAGGPGGEQYF. CDR3 DNA sequence: TGTGCTAGTGGTTTCGGACTAGCGGGAGGGCCCGGTGGCGAGCAGTACTTC.

CDR3 in DNA: TGTGCCTGGAGTGTACGTTTAGGGAACACCGGGGAGCTGTTTTTT. Translation gives CAWSVRLGNTGELFF. This chain connects TRBV30 to TRBJ2-2; D not resolved. The CDR3 is made up of 15 amino acids. Germline CDR1 reads GTSNPN; CDR2 reads SVGIG (reference sequence). V lost 0 bases and J lost 1, with 9 bases in between.

The rearrangement uses TRBV5-1 and TRBJ2-1; 9 bases align to TRBD2. CDR1 and CDR2 (germline): SGHRS, YFSETQ. The CDR3 loop spans 18 amino acids. Germline trimming cut 0 bases from V and 0 bases from J; bases unmatched to any gene: 7. CDR3 DNA sequence: TGCGCCAGCAGCTTGGCTGCTAGCGGGGTCAGCTCCTACAATGAGCAGTTCTTC. It yields the protein CASSLAASGVSSYNEQFF.

Concerning this clone itself: Distinct nucleotide sequences in the sample also encode this CDR3. The chain carries TRBV18 and TRBJ1-3; D is unresolved. In germline, CDR1 is KGHSH, CDR2 LQKENI. This CDR3 has 14 amino acids. V dropped 3 bases and J dropped 4 bases, with 10 bases sitting between them. CDR3 DNA sequence: TGTGCCAGCTCACCCCGCGATTCGGGAAACACCATATATTTT. Its translation is CASSPRDSGNTIYF. The complete variable domain, with remaining parts taken from reference TRBV18 and TRBJ1-3, reads NAGVMQNPRHLVRRRGQEARLRCSPMKGHSHVYWYRQLPEEGLKFMVYLQKENIIDESGMPKERFSAEFPKEGPSILRIQQVVRGDSAAYFCASSPRDSGNTIYFGEGSWLTVV.

V and J are TRBV25-1 and TRBJ2-1; no clear D. Looked up from germline, CDR1 is MGHDK and CDR2 is SYGVNS. The CDR3 loop spans 16 amino acids. V gave up 6 bases and J gave up 4 bases, with 19 bases separating them. CDR3 loop: CASRLVSRTSYNEQFF. For the CDR3, the DNA is TGTGCCAGCAGACTCGTATCCCGGACCTCTTACAATGAGCAGTTCTTC.

V and J are TRBV29-1 and TRBJ1-2; D perhaps matches TRBD1 (5 bases). Between the trimmed V and J ends, which lost 4 bases and 0 bases, there was a span of 21 bases. This CDR3 is 17 amino acids long. Looked up from germline, CDR1 is SQVTM and CDR2 is ANQGSEA. CDR3 region: CSVVAGLYPEANYGYTF. DNA of the CDR3: TGCAGCGTTGTGGCAGGGCTATATCCAGAGGCTAACTATGGCTACACCTTC.

This chain joins TRBV7-9 and TRBJ1-4, with 10 bases that match TRBD1. V dropped 4 bases and J dropped 0; count of bases not matched to a gene: 5. CDR3 length equals 17 residues. CDR1 is SEHNR, CDR2 FQNEAQ, per germline (reference sequence). CDR3 region: CASSSRDRGSTNEKLFF. The DNA for the CDR3 is TGTGCCAGCAGCTCTCGGGACAGGGGCTCAACTAATGAAAAACTGTTTTTT.

V and J are TRBV10-3 and TRBJ2-5, with 8 bases matching TRBD1. Germline V gene lookup returns CDR1 ENHRY and CDR2 SYGVKD. The CDR3 length is 18 residues. V was clipped by 2 bases and J by 1 base; unmatched bases: 12. The CDR3 reads CAISEPRPGQESQETQYF. CDR3 nucleotide sequence: TGTGCCATCAGTGAGCCAAGACCGGGACAGGAGTCCCAAGAGACCCAGTACTTC.

The rearrangement links TRBV4-1 to TRBJ1-6, with 8 bases identical to TRBD1. Per germline, CDR1 MGHRA and CDR2 YSYEKL. This CDR3 has 17 amino acids. Trimming at V came to 3 bases and at J to 0 bases, leaving 4 bases not matched to a gene. In DNA, the CDR3 is TGCGCCAGCAGCCATCGGGACAGGAGCTCCTATAATTCACCCCTCCACTTT. Translated: CASSHRDRSSYNSPLHF.

The chain combines TRBV9 with TRBJ2-3, with D possibly matching TRBD2 (6 bases). Looked up from germline, CDR1 is SGDLS and CDR2 is YYNGEE. CDR3 length: 15 residues. V gave up 4 bases and J gave up 5 bases, with 17 bases separating them. CDR3 sequence: CASSLGGARGDTQYF. CDR3 DNA: TGTGCCAGCAGCCTGGGCGGGGCCCGCGGAGATACGCAGTATTTT.

The chain combines TRBV18 with TRBJ2-2; D call uncertain. V shed 5 bases and J shed 0 bases, with 4 bases lying between them. The CDR3 contains 13 residues. CDR1 is KGHSH and CDR2 is LQKENI in the germline V gene. This CDR3 reads CASSEANTGELFF. In DNA form, the CDR3 reads TGTGCCAGCTCAGAAGCGAACACCGGGGAGCTGTTTTTT.

This clone appeared a single time. V usage is TRBV6-1 and J usage is TRBJ2-1; TRBD1 might be the D (8 bases). Per the germline V gene, CDR1 is MNHNS and CDR2 is SASEGT. Trimming shortened V by 2 bases and J by 6 bases, and 11 bases separated the two germline ends. This CDR3 contains 14 residues. The CDR3 region is CASSENRGGNEQFF. The CDR3, as DNA: TGTGCCAGCAGTGAAAACAGGGGGGGCAATGAGCAGTTCTTC.

This chain joins TRBV6-5 and TRBJ2-1; 7 bases fit TRBD1. Germline V gives CDR1 MNHEY, CDR2 SVGAGI. The CDR3 is 13 residues long. V was pared by 5 bases and J by 6 bases, with 4 bases of the junction left unmatched. CDR3 amino acids: CASSTDRVNEQFF. In nucleotides, the CDR3 is TGTGCCAGCAGTACCGACAGGGTCAATGAGCAGTTCTTC.

This clone is a singleton in its sample. The chain links TRBV5-8 to TRBJ2-7; D gene uncertain. CDR1 is SGHTS, CDR2 YDEGEE, per germline. V was pared by 4 bases and J by 7 bases, with 18 bases between. This CDR3 has 14 amino acids. The CDR3 sequence is CASSTDSAYEEQYF. DNA of the CDR3: TGTGCCAGCAGCACCGACTCAGCCTACGAAGAGCAGTACTTC.

The chain carries TRBV4-1 and TRBJ2-7; TRBD2 is a possible D gene (6 bases). Germline CDR1 and CDR2: MGHRA and YSYEKL. This CDR3 is built from 13 residues. Trimming pared 0 bases from V and 5 bases from J, leaving 8 bases between. The CDR3 region is CASSQDWGDEQYF. Here the CDR3 DNA reads TGCGCCAGCAGCCAAGACTGGGGGGACGAGCAGTACTTC.

This rearrangement joins TRBV6-6 to TRBJ2-2; 8 positions match TRBD2. CDR1 is MNHNY and CDR2 is SVGAGI in the germline V gene (reference sequence). V shed 4 bases and J 6 bases; nucleotides not matched to a gene: 10. The CDR3 covers 16 residues. CDR3 DNA: TGTGCCAGCAGTTGCGGTCCAGCGGGAGCGTCCGGGGAGCTGTTTTTT. Its translation: CASSCGPAGASGELFF.

The rearrangement joins TRBV10-3 to TRBJ1-5; tentatively, D is TRBD1 (5 bases). Germline CDR1 reads ENHRY; CDR2 reads SYGVKD. Trimming took 3 bases from V and 5 from J, leaving 14 bases between them. CDR3 length equals 15 residues. Here the CDR3 reads CAISEMGPGDQPQHF. The CDR3 region has the DNA TGTGCCATCAGTGAAATGGGGCCGGGGGATCAGCCCCAGCATTTT.

The chain combines TRBV6-1 with TRBJ2-5; 8 bases line up with TRBD2. This CDR3 is 16 amino acids long. CDR1 MNHNS and CDR2 SASEGT come from the germline V gene. Losses at the gene ends were 4 bases for V and 1 base for J; bases not matched to a gene: 8. The CDR3 loop reads CASSATGGAIQETQYF. The CDR3 DNA sequence: TGTGCCAGCAGTGCTACGGGGGGGGCCATCCAAGAGACCCAGTACTTC.

In the case of this clone: The same CDR3 arises from other DNA sequences in this sample as well. The V gene is TRBV5-1, the J gene TRBJ2-1; D not certain. V was trimmed by 0 bases and J by 4 bases, leaving 11 bases between them. Germline CDR1 SGHRS, CDR2 YFSETQ. The CDR3 is made up of 15 amino acids. DNA of the CDR3: TGCGCCAGCAGCTTGGTAGTCGCCGGGTACAATGAGCAGTTCTTC. Encoded protein: CASSLVVAGYNEQFF. Full variable domain (remainder filled in from reference TRBV5-1 and TRBJ2-1): KAGVTQTPRYLIKTRGQQVTLSCSPISGHRSVSWYQQTPGQGLQFLFEYFSETQRNKGNFPGRFSGRQFSNSRSEMNVSTLELGDSALYLCASSLVVAGYNEQFFGPGTRLTVL.

V and J are TRBV29-1 and TRBJ2-1, with D unresolved. The germline gives CDR1 SQVTM, CDR2 ANQGSEA. Trimming took 6 bases from V and 6 from J, leaving 9 bases between them. The CDR3 has 11 residues. The DNA of the CDR3 is TGCAGCGTGACGTTCCTCAATGAGCAGTTCTTC. This gives the protein CSVTFLNEQFF.

In the case of this clone: A read error may produce the germline difference seen at one junction end. This chain links TRBV10-2 with TRBJ1-2, with a weak D call TRBD1 (5 bases). The length of the CDR3 is 15 residues. Germline V gene lookup returns CDR1 WSHSY and CDR2 SAAADI. The DNA for the CDR3 is TGCGCTAGCACTGGTTCTTCTGGGGCTGTTGGAAGCTACACCTTC. Its translation: CASTGSSGAVGSYTF.

This clone has only one observation. The chain has TRBV6-5 and TRBJ2-7; perhaps D is TRBD1 or TRBD2 (6 bases each). Trimming took 5 bases from V and 3 from J, leaving 17 bases between them. CDR1 MNHEY and CDR2 SVGAGI come from the germline V gene. The CDR3 is 15 amino acids. CDR3 nucleotide sequence: TGTGCCAGCAGTAGTAGGGGGGCAACGGGCTACGAGCAGTACTTC. The encoded protein is CASSSRGATGYEQYF.

This sequence joins TRBV10-3 and TRBJ2-3; 11 nucleotides match TRBD2. Germline lookup yields CDR1 ENHRY and CDR2 SYGVKD. This CDR3 is built from 16 residues. Trimming removed 0 bases from V and 2 bases from J; junction bases left unmatched: 1. CDR3 in DNA: TGTGCCATCAGTGAGTCGGGACTAGCGGCCACAGATACGCAGTATTTT. This encodes CAISESGLAATDTQYF.

This sequence joins TRBV11-2 and TRBJ2-3; 10 positions match TRBD2. Trimming cost V 8 bases and J 3 bases; bases outside gene matches: 17. Germline V gives CDR1 SGHAT, CDR2 FQNNGV. This CDR3 region has 18 residues. Here the CDR3 DNA reads TGTGCCAGCGCGCCCCGATTGAGCGGGGGGGCAGGAACAGATACGCAGTATTTT. It translates to CASAPRLSGGAGTDTQYF.

The chain is built from TRBV2 and TRBJ1-2; D unresolved. Trimming removed 3 bases at V and 5 bases at J, with 16 bases between. Germline V gives CDR1 SNHLY, CDR2 FYNNEI. This CDR3 region has 15 residues. The CDR3, as DNA: TGTGCCAGCAGTGATCGTGCTGCTGGGGAGTATGGCTACACCTTC. Translation gives CASSDRAAGEYGYTF.

The chain's CDR3 is CASSFFTGQGAHGYTF. Here the CDR3 DNA reads TGTGCCAGCAGTTTCTTTACGGGACAGGGGGCTCATGGCTACACCTTC. This chain joins TRBV28 and TRBJ1-2; 12 nucleotides line up with TRBD1. CDR3 length: 16 residues. The V segment lost 3 bases and the J segment 6 bases; nucleotides outside the gene matches: 8. Germline assignment: CDR1 MDHEN and CDR2 SYDVKM.

V and J are TRBV6-6 and TRBJ2-3; D gene unclear. V lost 0 bases to trimming and J lost 2 bases, with 12 bases between them. The CDR3 consists of 16 residues. CDR1 MNHNY and CDR2 SVGAGI come from the germline V gene (reference sequence). The CDR3 loop reads CASSYSPNGPTDTQYF. CDR3 DNA: TGTGCCAGCAGTTACTCCCCGAACGGGCCCACAGATACGCAGTATTTT.

In the case of this clone: Other DNA sequences in the same sample also yield this CDR3. The J gene is TRBJ2-3, the V gene TRBV30, with a tentative D call TRBD2 (5 bases). The V gene lost 5 bases and the J gene lost 0 bases, with 12 bases spanning the gap. The CDR3 consists of 14 residues. Germline CDR1 is GTSNPN and CDR2 is SVGIG (reference sequence). CDR3 in amino acids: CAWGPGLSTDTQYF. CDR3 nucleotides: TGTGCCTGGGGACCTGGACTTAGCACAGATACGCAGTATTTT.

The V gene is TRBV10-3, the J gene TRBJ1-6; D not resolved. V was cut by 1 base and J by 0 bases, with 7 bases left in between. The CDR3 contains 16 residues. The germline CDR1 and CDR2 sequences are ENHRY and SYGVKD. This chain's CDR3 is CAISEFISSYNSPLHF. The CDR3, as DNA: TGTGCCATCAGTGAGTTTATAAGCTCCTATAATTCACCCCTCCACTTT.

J is TRBJ2-7 and V is TRBV7-9, with D hard to call. The V and J ends lost 0 bases and 3 bases respectively, with 12 bases between them. Germline-derived CDR1 and CDR2 are SEHNR and FQNEAQ (reference sequence). This CDR3 comprises 15 residues. For the CDR3, the DNA is TGTGCCAGCAGCTTAGCGGCTGATCTCCGCTACGAGCAGTACTTC. It is translated as CASSLAADLRYEQYF.